The next 3 T cell receptor beta chains were all read from a single sample in a study of OX40 agonist ivuxolimab in advanced cancers. Measured with immunoSEQ multiplex PCR; TCRdb has only the in-frame clones, and not every one. The sample shows fewer than 100,000 clones, under 85% of them seen only once. Sequencing used CD4+ or CD8+ T cells sorted from blood, obtained in a trial of the OX40 agonist ivuxolimab. These receptors originate from an adult with an advanced solid tumor such as melanoma, head and neck, liver or kidney cancer.

The chain joins TRBV27 to TRBJ1-1; 7 nucleotides agree with TRBD1. This CDR3 has 14 residues. CDR1 and CDR2 from the germline V gene are MNHEY and SMNVEV (reference sequence). Trimming removed 6 bases from V and 4 bases from J; junction bases left unmatched: 8. CDR3 nucleotides: TGTGCCAGCAGACGACAGGGAGAGCGCACTGAAGCTTTCTTT. It yields the protein CASRRQGERTEAFF.

V usage is TRBV5-4 and J usage is TRBJ1-2, with 11 bases matching TRBD1. The J segment lost 5 bases and the V segment lost 4 bases, leaving 4 bases of the junction unmatched. The CDR3 has 14 residues. Germline assignment: CDR1 SGHNT and CDR2 YYREEE (reference sequence). CDR3 sequence reads: CASSPRDRGYGYTF. DNA of the CDR3: TGTGCCAGCAGCCCAAGGGACAGGGGGTATGGCTACACCTTC.

This chain connects TRBV20-1 to TRBJ1-1; D is unresolved. V dropped 6 bases and J dropped 1 base, with 6 bases sitting between them. Germline V gene sequence: CDR1 DFQATT, CDR2 SNEGSKA (reference sequence). This CDR3 spans 11 amino acids. In DNA, the CDR3 is TGCAGTGCGGATGAGAACACTGAAGCTTTCTTT. Protein product: CSADENTEAFF.